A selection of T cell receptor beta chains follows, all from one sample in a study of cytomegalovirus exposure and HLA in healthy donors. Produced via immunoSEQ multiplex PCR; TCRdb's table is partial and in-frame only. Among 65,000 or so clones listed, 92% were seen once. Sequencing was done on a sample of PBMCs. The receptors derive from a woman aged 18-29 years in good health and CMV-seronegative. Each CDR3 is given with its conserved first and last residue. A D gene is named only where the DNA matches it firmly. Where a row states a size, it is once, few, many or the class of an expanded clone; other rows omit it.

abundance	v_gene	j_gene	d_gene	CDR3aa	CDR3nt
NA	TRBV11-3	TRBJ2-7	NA	CASSFRGSYEQYF	TGTGCCAGCAGCTTTCGGGGGAGCTACGAGCAGTACTTC
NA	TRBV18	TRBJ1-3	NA	CASSPVTGGVEGNTIYF	TGTGCCAGCTCACCCGTCACAGGAGGGGTCGAAGGAAACACCATATATTTT
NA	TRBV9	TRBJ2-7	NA	CASSPGPGSTEQYF	TGTGCCAGCAGCCCCGGCCCGGGGTCCACGGAGCAGTACTTC
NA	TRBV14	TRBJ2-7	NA	CASSQATAADDEQYF	TGTGCCAGCAGCCAAGCAACAGCGGCCGACGACGAGCAGTACTTC
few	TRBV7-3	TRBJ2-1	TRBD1	CASSPGQASYNEQFF	TGTGCCAGCAGCCCCGGACAGGCCTCCTACAATGAGCAGTTCTTC
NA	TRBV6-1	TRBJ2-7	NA	CASTGTTYEQYF	TGTGCCAGCACGGGAACTACCTACGAGCAGTACTTC
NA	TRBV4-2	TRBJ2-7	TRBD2	CASSQALAAGYEQYF	TGTGCCAGCAGCCAAGCGCTAGCGGCCGGGTACGAGCAGTACTTC
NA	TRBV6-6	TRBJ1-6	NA	CASSPQVLGNSPLHF	TGTGCCAGCAGTCCACAGGTCCTAGGGAATTCACCCCTCCACTTT
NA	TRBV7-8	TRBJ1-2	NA	CASSVRAQFPYGYTF	TGTGCCAGCAGCGTGCGAGCACAGTTTCCCTATGGCTACACCTTC
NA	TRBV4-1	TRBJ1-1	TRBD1	CASSQSPGTGLGAEAFF	TGCGCCAGCAGCCAATCCCCCGGGACAGGCCTTGGGGCTGAAGCTTTCTTT
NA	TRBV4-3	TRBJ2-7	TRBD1	CASSQDVARGLRYEQYF	TGCGCCAGCAGCCAAGATGTTGCCAGGGGGCTTCGCTACGAGCAGTACTTC
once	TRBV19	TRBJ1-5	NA	CASSMARQGLGQPQHF	TGTGCCAGTAGTATGGCACGCCAGGGCCTAGGGCAGCCCCAGCATTTT
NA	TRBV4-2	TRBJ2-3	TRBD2	CASSPASGRPDTQYF	TGTGCCAGCAGCCCGGCTAGCGGGAGACCAGATACGCAGTATTTT
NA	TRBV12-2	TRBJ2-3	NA	CASLLSEYTDTQYF	TGTGCAAGTCTCCTGAGTGAATACACAGATACGCAGTATTTT
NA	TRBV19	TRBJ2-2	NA	CASSITSMTGELFF	TGTGCCAGTAGTATCACTAGTATGACCGGGGAGCTGTTTTTT
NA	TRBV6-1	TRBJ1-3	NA	CASILGGLGNTIYF	TGTGCCAGCATACTTGGGGGCTTAGGAAACACCATATATTTT
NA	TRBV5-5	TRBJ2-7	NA	CASSSPGLSYEQYF	TGTGCCAGCAGCTCCCCCGGTCTGTCCTACGAGCAGTACTTC
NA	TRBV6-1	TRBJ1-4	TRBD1	CASSERTGTINEKLFF	TGTGCCAGCAGTGAAAGGACAGGGACAATTAATGAAAAACTGTTTTTT
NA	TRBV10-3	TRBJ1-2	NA	CAISESDGGGSSYTF	TGTGCCATCAGTGAGTCGGACGGGGGTGGTAGTAGCTACACCTTC
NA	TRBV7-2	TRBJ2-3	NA	CASTHKGSTDTQYF	TGTGCCAGCACGCACAAGGGGAGCACAGATACGCAGTATTTT
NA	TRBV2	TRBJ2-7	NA	CASTTTGYEQYF	TGTGCCAGCACCACAACGGGGTACGAGCAGTACTTC
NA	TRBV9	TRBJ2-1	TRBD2	CASSVSGLAGHQFF	TGTGCCAGCAGCGTGTCTGGACTAGCGGGACACCAGTTCTTC
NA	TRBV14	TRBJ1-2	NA	CASSQDCAQEDCGYTF	TGTGCCAGCAGCCAAGATTGTGCACAGGAAGACTGTGGCTACACCTTC
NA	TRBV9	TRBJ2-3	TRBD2	CASSPRIAGGLADTQYF	TGTGCCAGCAGCCCAAGAATAGCGGGAGGGTTGGCAGATACGCAGTATTTT
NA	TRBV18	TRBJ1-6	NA	CASSPTEGSYNSPLHF	TGTGCCAGCTCACCGACGGAGGGATCCTATAATTCACCCCTCCACTTT
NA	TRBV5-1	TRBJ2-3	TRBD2	CASTFAGVSDTQYF	TGCGCCAGCACGTTTGCGGGAGTCTCAGATACGCAGTATTTT
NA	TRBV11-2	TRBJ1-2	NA	CASSLGQSFGYTF	TGTGCCAGCAGCTTAGGCCAGTCCTTTGGCTACACCTTC
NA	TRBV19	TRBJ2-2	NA	CATRVSGELFF	TGTGCCACCAGGGTATCCGGGGAGCTGTTTTTT
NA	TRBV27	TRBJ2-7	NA	CASSPLEGSYEQYF	TGTGCCAGCAGCCCACTGGAGGGGAGCTACGAGCAGTACTTC
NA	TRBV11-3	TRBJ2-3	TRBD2	CASSPRRGAKDTQYF	TGTGCCAGCAGCCCCAGGCGGGGGGCCAAAGATACGCAGTATTTT
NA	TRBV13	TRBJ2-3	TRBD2	CASSSELVAGGPDTQYF	TGTGCCAGCAGCTCAGAGCTAGTAGCGGGAGGGCCAGATACGCAGTATTTT
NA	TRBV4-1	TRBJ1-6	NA	CASSQGRGSGYNSPLHF	TGCGCCAGCAGCCAAGGCAGGGGTTCGGGCTATAATTCACCCCTCCACTTT
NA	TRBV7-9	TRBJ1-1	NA	CASSLERLNTEAFF	TGTGCCAGCAGCTTAGAGCGCCTGAACACTGAAGCTTTCTTT
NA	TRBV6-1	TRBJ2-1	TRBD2	CASSEKRGRARHEQFF	TGTGCCAGCAGTGAAAAGCGCGGGAGGGCCAGACATGAGCAGTTCTTC
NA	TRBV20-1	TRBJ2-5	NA	CSASQETQYF	TGCAGTGCTTCGCAAGAGACCCAGTACTTC
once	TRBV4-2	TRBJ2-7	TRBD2	CASSQGQLADSYEQYF	TGTGCCAGCAGCCAAGGTCAGCTAGCGGACTCCTACGAGCAGTACTTC
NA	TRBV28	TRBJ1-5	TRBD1	CASSFRQGASNQPQHF	TGTGCCAGCAGTTTTCGACAGGGGGCTAGCAATCAGCCCCAGCATTTT
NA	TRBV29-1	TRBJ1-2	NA	CSVEMDSSNYGYTF	TGCAGCGTTGAGATGGACTCATCTAACTATGGCTACACCTTC
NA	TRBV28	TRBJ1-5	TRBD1	CASRPGTVNQPQHF	TGTGCCAGCAGGCCTGGGACAGTTAATCAGCCCCAGCATTTT
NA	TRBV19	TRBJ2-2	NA	CASSLLKEAGELFF	TGTGCCAGTAGTCTTCTTAAGGAGGCCGGGGAGCTGTTTTTT
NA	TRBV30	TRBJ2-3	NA	CAWSPGTITDTQYF	TGTGCCTGGAGTCCCGGGACAATAACAGATACGCAGTATTTT